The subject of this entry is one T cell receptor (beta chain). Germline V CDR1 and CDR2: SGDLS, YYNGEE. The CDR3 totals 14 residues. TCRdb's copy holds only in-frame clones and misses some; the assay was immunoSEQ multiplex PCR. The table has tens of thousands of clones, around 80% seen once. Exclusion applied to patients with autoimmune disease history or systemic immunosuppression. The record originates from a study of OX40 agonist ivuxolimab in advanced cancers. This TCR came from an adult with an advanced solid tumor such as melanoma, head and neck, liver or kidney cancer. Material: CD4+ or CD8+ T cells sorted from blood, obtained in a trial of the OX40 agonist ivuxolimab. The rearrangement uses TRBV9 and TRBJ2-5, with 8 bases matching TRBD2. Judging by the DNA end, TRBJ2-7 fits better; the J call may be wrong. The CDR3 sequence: CASSVDGRDFEQYF. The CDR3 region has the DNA TGTGCCAGCAGCGTAGACGGGAGGGACTTCGAGCAGTACTTC.